One and the same sample provided the 5 T cell receptor beta chains below, sequenced in a study of long-term antiretroviral therapy in people with HIV (dated by TCRdb to 2021 to 2024). The immunoSEQ hsTCRB v3.0 assay was used at survey level resolution to sequence the TRB variable region. TCRdb's version of the immuneACCESS table is confined to in-frame rearrangements and falls short of the full clone set. An unresolved V gene accounts for under half of the shortfall where checked; the remainder is of unknown origin. Counted in this sample were under 30,000 clones; roughly 80% of them appeared once. The ten largest make up roughly 10% of the sample. The specimen was unsorted PBMCs, collected 2.1 years after starting antiretroviral therapy. The receptor source for this set is a man younger than 45 with HIV.

The rearrangement uses TRBV5-8 and TRBJ2-1, with TRBD1 matching over 9 bases. The CDR3 runs 15 residues. Germline values: CDR1 SGHTS, CDR2 YDEGEE. V dropped 0 bases and J dropped 6; count of bases not matched to a gene: 4. The CDR3 spells CASSLGGQGANEQFF. CDR3 coding DNA: TGTGCCAGCAGCTTGGGGGGACAGGGTGCCAATGAGCAGTTCTTC.

This clone was found a few times. The rearrangement links TRBV7-2 to TRBJ2-2, with 10 bases that match TRBD1. The CDR3 is made up of 17 amino acids. V gave up 3 bases and J gave up 6 bases; unmatched junction bases: 10. Germline V lookup: CDR1 SGHTA, CDR2 FQGNSA. In DNA, the CDR3 is TGTGCCAGCAGCTTGGCTAGACAGGGGGCGTTATCCGGGGAGCTGTTTTTT. Its protein product is CASSLARQGALSGELFF.

The chain employs TRBV28 and TRBJ2-1; D gene ambiguous. With 2 bases removed from V and 0 bases from J, the gap between germline ends came to 14 bases. This CDR3 is 17 amino acids long. Germline-derived CDR1 and CDR2 are MDHEN and SYDVKM. CDR3 DNA: TGTGCCAGCAGTTTAAAAGGCGTCTTCAGCTCCTACAATGAGCAGTTCTTC. Protein: CASSLKGVFSSYNEQFF. Full variable domain (missing parts from reference TRBV28 and TRBJ2-1): DVKVTQSSRYLVKRTGEKVFLECVQDMDHENMFWYRQDPGLGLRLIYFSYDVKMKEKGDIPEGYSVSREKKERFSLILESASTNQTSMYLCASSLKGVFSSYNEQFFGPGTRLTVL.

V and J are TRBV5-1 and TRBJ2-3, with 13 bases identical to TRBD2. V was pared by 2 bases and J by 0 bases, with 9 bases of the junction left unmatched. Germline V gene sequence: CDR1 SGHRS, CDR2 YFSETQ. This CDR3 has 19 residues. The CDR3 nucleotides are TGCGCCAGCAGCTTCGGGACTAGCGGGGCACCAACTAGCACAGATACGCAGTATTTT. This gives the protein CASSFGTSGAPTSTDTQYF.

Only a few counts were recorded for this clone. The chain joins TRBV28 to TRBJ2-7; a possible D gene is TRBD1 (6 bases). Germline assignment: CDR1 MDHEN and CDR2 SYDVKM. This CDR3 is 14 amino acids long. V lost 7 bases, J lost 4 bases, and 17 bases lay in between. The CDR3 loop reads CASTSGHRPYEQYF. The CDR3 DNA is TGTGCCAGCACCTCGGGACACCGGCCATACGAGCAGTACTTC.